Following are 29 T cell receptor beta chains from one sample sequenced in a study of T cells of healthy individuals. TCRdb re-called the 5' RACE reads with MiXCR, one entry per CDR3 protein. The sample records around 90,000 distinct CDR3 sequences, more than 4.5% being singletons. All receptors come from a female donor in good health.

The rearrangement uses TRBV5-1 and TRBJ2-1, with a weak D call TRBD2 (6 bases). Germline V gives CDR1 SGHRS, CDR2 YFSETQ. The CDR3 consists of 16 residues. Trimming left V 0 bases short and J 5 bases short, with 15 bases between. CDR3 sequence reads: CASSLGYGGRDNEQFF. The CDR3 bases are TGCGCCAGCAGCTTGGGATACGGGGGTAGGGACAATGAGCAGTTCTTC.

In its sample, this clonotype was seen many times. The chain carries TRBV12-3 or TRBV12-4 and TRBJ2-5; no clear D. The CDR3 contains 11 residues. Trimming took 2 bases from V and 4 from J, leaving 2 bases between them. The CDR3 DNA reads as TGTGCCAGCAGTTTAATAGAGACCCAGTACTTC. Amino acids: CASSLIETQYF.

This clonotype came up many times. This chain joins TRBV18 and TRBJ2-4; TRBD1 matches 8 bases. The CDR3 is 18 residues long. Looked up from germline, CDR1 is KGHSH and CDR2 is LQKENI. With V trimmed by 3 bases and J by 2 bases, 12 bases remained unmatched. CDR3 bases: TGTGCCAGCTCACCCCAAGGACAGGGAGCGTTGACCAAAAACATTCAGTACTTC. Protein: CASSPQGQGALTKNIQYF. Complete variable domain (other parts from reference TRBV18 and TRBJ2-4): NAGVMQNPRHLVRRRGQEARLRCSPMKGHSHVYWYRQLPEEGLKFMVYLQKENIIDESGMPKERFSAEFPKEGPSILRIQQVVRGDSAAYFCASSPQGQGALTKNIQYFGAGTRLSVL.

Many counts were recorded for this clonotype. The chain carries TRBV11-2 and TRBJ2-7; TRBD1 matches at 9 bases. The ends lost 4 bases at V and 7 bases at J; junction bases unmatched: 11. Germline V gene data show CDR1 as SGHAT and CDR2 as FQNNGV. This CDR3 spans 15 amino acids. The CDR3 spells CASSSAGTGLGEQYF. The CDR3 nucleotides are TGTGCCAGCAGCTCAGCCGGGACAGGGCTTGGGGAGCAGTACTTC. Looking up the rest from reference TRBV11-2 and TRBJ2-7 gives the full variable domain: EAGVAQSPRYKIIEKRQSVAFWCNPISGHATLYWYQQILGQGPKLLIQFQNNGVVDDSQLPKDRFSAERLKGVDSTLKIQPAKLEDSAVYLCASSSAGTGLGEQYFGPGTRLTVT.

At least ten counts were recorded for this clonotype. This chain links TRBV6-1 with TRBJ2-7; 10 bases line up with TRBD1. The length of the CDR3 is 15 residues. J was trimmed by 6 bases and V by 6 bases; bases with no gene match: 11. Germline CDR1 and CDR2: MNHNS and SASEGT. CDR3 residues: CASSPPGQGTIEQYF. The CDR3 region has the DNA TGTGCCAGCAGCCCACCGGGACAGGGGACTATCGAGCAGTACTTC.

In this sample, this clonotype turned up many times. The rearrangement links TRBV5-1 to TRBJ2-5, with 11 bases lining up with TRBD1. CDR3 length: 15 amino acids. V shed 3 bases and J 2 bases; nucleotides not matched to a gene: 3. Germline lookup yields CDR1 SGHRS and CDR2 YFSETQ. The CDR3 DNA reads TGCGCCAGCAGCTGGGGACAGGGGGGACAAGAGACCCAGTACTTC. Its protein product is CASSWGQGGQETQYF.

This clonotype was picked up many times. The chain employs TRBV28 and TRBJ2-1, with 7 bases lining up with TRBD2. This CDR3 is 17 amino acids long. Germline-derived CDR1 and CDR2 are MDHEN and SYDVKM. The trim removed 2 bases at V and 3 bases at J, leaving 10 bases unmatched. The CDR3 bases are TGTGCCAGCAGTTTAGGATCAGCGGGGATATTCTACAATGAGCAGTTCTTC. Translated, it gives CASSLGSAGIFYNEQFF.

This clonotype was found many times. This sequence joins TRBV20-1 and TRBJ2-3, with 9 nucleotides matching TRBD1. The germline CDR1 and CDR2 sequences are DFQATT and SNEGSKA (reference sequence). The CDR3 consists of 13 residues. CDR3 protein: CSLDRGQTDTQYF. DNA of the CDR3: TGCAGCTTGGACAGGGGTCAAACAGATACGCAGTATTTT.

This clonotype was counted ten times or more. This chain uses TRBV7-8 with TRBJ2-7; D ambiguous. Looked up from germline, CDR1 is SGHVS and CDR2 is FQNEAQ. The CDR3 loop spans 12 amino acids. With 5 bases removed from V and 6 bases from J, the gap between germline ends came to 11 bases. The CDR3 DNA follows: TGTGCCAGCAGCCCCCGACGGTTCGAGCAGTACTTC. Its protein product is CASSPRRFEQYF.

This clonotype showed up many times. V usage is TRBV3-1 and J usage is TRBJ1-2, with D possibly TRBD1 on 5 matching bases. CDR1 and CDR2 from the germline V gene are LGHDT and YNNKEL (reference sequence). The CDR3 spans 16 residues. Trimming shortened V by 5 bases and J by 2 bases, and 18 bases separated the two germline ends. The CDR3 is CASSKNIGGPNYGYTF. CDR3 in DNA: TGTGCCAGCAGCAAGAACATCGGGGGTCCGAACTATGGCTACACCTTC.

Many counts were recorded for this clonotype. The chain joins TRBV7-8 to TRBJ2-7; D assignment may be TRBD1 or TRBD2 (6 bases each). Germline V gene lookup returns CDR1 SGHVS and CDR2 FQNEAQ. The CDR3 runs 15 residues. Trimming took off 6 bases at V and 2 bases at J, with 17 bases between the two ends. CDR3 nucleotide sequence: TGTGCCAGCAGTTCTAGGGGGGCCGGGGCCTACGAGCAGTACTTC. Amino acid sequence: CASSSRGAGAYEQYF.

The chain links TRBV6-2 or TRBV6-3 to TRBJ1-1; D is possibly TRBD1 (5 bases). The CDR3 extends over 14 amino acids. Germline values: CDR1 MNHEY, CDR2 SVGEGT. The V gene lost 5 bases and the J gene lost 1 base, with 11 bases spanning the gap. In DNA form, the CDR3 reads TGTGCCAGCAGTAGACACCAGGGGAACACTGAAGCTTTCTTT. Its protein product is CASSRHQGNTEAFF.

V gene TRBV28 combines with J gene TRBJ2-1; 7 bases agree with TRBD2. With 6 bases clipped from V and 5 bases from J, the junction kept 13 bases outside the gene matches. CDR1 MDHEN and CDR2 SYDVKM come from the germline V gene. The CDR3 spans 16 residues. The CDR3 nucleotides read TGTGCCAGCAGACCCTTGGCGGGAGAAGACAACAATGAGCAGTTCTTC. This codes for CASRPLAGEDNNEQFF.

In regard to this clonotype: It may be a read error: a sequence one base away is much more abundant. The CDR3 sequence: CASTSSGELFF. CDR3 nucleotides: TGTGCCAGTACCTCCTCCGGGGAGCTGTTTTTT. The V and J genes are TRBV19 and TRBJ2-2, with unresolved D. The CDR3 contains 11 residues. Between the trimmed V and J ends, which lost 7 bases and 6 bases, there was a span of 6 bases. Germline loops: CDR1 LNHDA, CDR2 SQIVND (reference sequence).

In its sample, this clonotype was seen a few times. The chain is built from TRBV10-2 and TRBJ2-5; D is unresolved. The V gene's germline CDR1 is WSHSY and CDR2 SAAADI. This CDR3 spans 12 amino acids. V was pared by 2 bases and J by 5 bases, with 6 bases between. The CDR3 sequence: CASSEGVETQYF. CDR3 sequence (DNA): TGCGCCAGCAGTGAGGGGGTCGAGACCCAGTACTTC.

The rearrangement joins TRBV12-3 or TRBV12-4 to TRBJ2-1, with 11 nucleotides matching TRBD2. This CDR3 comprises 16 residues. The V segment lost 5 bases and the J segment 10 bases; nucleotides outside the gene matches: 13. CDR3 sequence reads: CASSQLAGGPGREQFF. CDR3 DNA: TGTGCCAGCAGTCAATTAGCGGGAGGGCCGGGGCGGGAGCAGTTCTTC.

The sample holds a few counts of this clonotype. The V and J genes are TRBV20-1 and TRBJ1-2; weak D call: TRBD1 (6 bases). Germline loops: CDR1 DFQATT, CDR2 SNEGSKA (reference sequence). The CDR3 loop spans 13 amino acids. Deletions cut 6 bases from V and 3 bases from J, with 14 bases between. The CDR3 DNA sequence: TGCAGTGCAAAGGCAGGGGAGGACTATGGCTACACCTTC. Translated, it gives CSAKAGEDYGYTF.

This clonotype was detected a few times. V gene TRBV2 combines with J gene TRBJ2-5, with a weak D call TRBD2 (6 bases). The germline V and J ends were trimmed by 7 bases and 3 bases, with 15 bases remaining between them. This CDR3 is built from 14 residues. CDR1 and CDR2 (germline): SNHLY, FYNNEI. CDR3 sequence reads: CASTSPTSKETQYF. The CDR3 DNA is TGTGCCAGCACCTCGCCGACTAGTAAAGAGACCCAGTACTTC.

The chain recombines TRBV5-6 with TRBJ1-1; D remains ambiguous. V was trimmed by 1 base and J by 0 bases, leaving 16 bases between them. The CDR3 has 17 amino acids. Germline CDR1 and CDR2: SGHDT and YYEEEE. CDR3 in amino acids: CASSLLGERAMNTEAFF. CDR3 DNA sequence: TGTGCCAGCAGCTTGCTTGGGGAGCGCGCCATGAACACTGAAGCTTTCTTT.

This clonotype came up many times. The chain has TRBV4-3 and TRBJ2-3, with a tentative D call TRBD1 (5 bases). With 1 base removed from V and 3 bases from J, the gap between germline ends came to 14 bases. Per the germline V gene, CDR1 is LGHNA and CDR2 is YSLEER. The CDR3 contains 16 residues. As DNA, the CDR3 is TGCGCCAGCAGCCAAGCCCCGGTGAGACAGACAGATACGCAGTATTTT. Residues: CASSQAPVRQTDTQYF.

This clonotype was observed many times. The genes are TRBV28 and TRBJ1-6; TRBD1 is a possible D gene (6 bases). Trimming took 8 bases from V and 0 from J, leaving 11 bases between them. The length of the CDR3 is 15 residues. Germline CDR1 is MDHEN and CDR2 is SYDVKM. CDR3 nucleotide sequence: TGTGCCAGCGAAGCCAGGGGCTCCTATAATTCACCCCTCCACTTT. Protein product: CASEARGSYNSPLHF.

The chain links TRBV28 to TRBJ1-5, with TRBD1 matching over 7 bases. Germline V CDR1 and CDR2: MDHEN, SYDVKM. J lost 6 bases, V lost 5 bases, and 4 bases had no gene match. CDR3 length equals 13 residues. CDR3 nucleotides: TGTGCCAGCAGTGCAGGGGGAAGTCAGCCCCAGCATTTT. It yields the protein CASSAGGSQPQHF.

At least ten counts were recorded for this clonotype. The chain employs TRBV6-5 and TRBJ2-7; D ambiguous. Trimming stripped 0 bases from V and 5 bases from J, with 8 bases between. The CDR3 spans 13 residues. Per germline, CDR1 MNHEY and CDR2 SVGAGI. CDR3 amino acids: CASSYSLWNEQYF. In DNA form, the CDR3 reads TGTGCCAGCAGTTACTCCCTGTGGAACGAGCAGTACTTC.

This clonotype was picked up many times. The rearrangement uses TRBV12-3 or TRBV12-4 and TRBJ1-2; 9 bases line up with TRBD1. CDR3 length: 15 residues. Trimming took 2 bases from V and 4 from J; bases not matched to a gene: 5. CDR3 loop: CASSLSQGQGYGYTF. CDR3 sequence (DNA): TGTGCCAGCAGTTTATCCCAGGGACAGGGCTATGGCTACACCTTC.

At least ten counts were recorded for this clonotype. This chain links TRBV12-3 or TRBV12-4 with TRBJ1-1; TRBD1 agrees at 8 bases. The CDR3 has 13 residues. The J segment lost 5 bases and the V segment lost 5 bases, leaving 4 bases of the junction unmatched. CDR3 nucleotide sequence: TGTGCCAGCAGTCCGACAGGGGAAACTGAAGCTTTCTTT. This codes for CASSPTGETEAFF.

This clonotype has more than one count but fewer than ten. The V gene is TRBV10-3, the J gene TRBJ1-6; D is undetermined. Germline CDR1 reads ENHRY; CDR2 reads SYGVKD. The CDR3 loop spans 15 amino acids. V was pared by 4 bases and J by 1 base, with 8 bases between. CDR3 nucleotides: TGTGCCATCAGTGCGGGAGAGTCCTATAATTCACCCCTCCACTTT. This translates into CAISAGESYNSPLHF.

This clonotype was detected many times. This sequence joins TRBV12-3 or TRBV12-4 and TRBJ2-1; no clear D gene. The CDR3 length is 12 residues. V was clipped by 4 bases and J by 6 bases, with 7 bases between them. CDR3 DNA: TGTGCCAGCAGTTCCAACTTCAATGAGCAGTTCTTC. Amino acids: CASSSNFNEQFF.

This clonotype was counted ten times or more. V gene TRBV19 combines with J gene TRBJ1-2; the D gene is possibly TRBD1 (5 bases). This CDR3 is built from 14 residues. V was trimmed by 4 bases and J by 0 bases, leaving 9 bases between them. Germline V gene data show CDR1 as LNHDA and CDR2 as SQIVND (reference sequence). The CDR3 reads CASSRGPANYGYTF. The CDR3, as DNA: TGTGCCAGTAGTAGGGGACCCGCTAACTATGGCTACACCTTC.

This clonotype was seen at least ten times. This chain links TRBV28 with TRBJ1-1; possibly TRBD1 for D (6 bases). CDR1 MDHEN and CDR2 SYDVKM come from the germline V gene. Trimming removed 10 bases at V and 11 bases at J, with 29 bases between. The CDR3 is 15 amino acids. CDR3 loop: CAILPGGAAGIRAFF. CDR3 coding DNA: TGTGCCATCCTACCGGGGGGCGCGGCGGGCATTAGGGCTTTCTTT. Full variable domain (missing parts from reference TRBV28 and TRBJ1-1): DVKVTQSSRYLVKRTGEKVFLECVQDMDHENMFWYRQDPGLGLRLIYFSYDVKMKEKGDIPEGYSVSREKKERFSLILESASTNQTSMYLCAILPGGAAGIRAFFGQGTRLTVV.